Below are 17 T cell receptor beta chains sequenced from a single sample in a study of cytomegalovirus exposure and HLA in healthy donors. It was with 60 Vbeta and 13 Jbeta primers that the PCR ran. This table comes from immunoSEQ multiplex PCR, and its TCRdb copy is limited to in-frame clones, with some not included. The table records some 180,000 clones, around 80% of them present only once. The source material was PBMCs. Every receptor here comes from a man between 18 and 35 years old in good health and CMV-seronegative.

The chain joins TRBV2 to TRBJ1-4; TRBD1 aligns across 7 bases. The CDR3 consists of 15 residues. Losses at the gene ends were 6 bases for V and 4 bases for J; bases not matched to a gene: 8. CDR1 and CDR2 from the germline V gene are SNHLY and FYNNEI. The CDR3 is CASSLGGQFNEKLFF. The DNA of the CDR3 is TGTGCCAGCAGCCTAGGGGGACAGTTTAATGAAAAACTGTTTTTT. Together with reference TRBV2 and TRBJ1-4, the CDR3 gives the full variable domain: EPEVTQTPSHQVTQMGQEVILRCVPISNHLYFYWYRQILGQKVEFLVSFYNNEISEKSEIFDDQFSVERPDGSNFTLKIRSTKLEDSAMYFCASSLGGQFNEKLFFGSGTQLSVL.

The V call is TRBV4-1, the J call TRBJ1-5; the D is unclear. Germline V gene lookup returns CDR1 MGHRA and CDR2 YSYEKL. The ends were cut back, 0 bases at V and 9 bases at J, with 12 bases in the middle. The CDR3 is made up of 14 amino acids. The CDR3 bases are TGCGCCAGCAGCCAAGACACCGGTCCTGCGCCCCAGCATTTT. Its translation is CASSQDTGPAPQHF.

Points on this clone: The same CDR3 arises from other DNA sequences in this sample as well. The chain employs TRBV19 and TRBJ1-1, with D possibly matching TRBD1 (5 bases). CDR1 LNHDA and CDR2 SQIVND come from the germline V gene (reference sequence). V gave up 3 bases and J gave up 3 bases, with 11 bases separating them. The CDR3 sequence is 14 residues long. CDR3 residues: CASSINRGHTEAFF. Written as DNA, the CDR3 is TGTGCCAGTAGTATTAATAGGGGCCACACTGAAGCTTTCTTT.

This clone has more than one count but fewer than ten. The chain recombines TRBV6-6 with TRBJ2-7; D unclear. The CDR3 runs to 12 residues. Trimming removed 5 bases at V and 1 base at J, with 6 bases between. The germline V gene has CDR1 MNHNY and CDR2 SVGAGI (reference sequence). CDR3 sequence reads: CASSPLSYEQYF. CDR3 in DNA: TGTGCCAGCAGTCCCTTATCCTACGAGCAGTACTTC.

The chain joins TRBV9 to TRBJ2-1, with TRBD1 matching over 10 bases. This CDR3 is built from 16 residues. The ends lost 5 bases at V and 9 bases at J; junction bases unmatched: 14. Germline loops: CDR1 SGDLS, CDR2 YYNGEE. In nucleotides, the CDR3 is TGTGCCAGCAGTGCAATCGGGACAGGGGTTTACGGTGAGCAGTTCTTC. Translation gives CASSAIGTGVYGEQFF.

The V gene is TRBV7-9, the J gene TRBJ2-3, with 9 positions matching TRBD1. V lost 7 bases to trimming and J lost 2 bases; unmatched junction nucleotides: 10. CDR1 SEHNR and CDR2 FQNEAQ come from the germline V gene (reference sequence). The CDR3 has 16 residues. The DNA of the CDR3 is TGTGCCAGCACCCCCGGGACAGGGAAGGACACAGATACGCAGTATTTT. Amino acid sequence: CASTPGTGKDTDTQYF.

This clone occurred a few times. The genes are TRBV6-4 and TRBJ2-3; 8 nucleotides line up with TRBD2. The trim removed 6 bases at V and 3 bases at J, leaving 8 bases unmatched. This CDR3 contains 15 residues. Germline V gives CDR1 MRHNA, CDR2 SNTAGT. This CDR3 is CASSAVASGTDTQYF. The DNA for the CDR3 is TGTGCCAGCAGCGCCGTGGCTAGCGGGACAGATACGCAGTATTTT.

The genes are TRBV5-1 and TRBJ1-1, with no clear D. Germline assignment: CDR1 SGHRS and CDR2 YFSETQ. The CDR3 has 14 amino acids. Trimming shortened V by 4 bases and J by 4 bases, and 14 bases separated the two germline ends. CDR3 sequence (DNA): TGCGCCAGCAGCCCCACCGTGGGAGGCACTGAAGCTTTCTTT. The encoded protein is CASSPTVGGTEAFF. Supplemented by reference TRBV5-1 and TRBJ1-1, the full variable domain reads KAGVTQTPRYLIKTRGQQVTLSCSPISGHRSVSWYQQTPGQGLQFLFEYFSETQRNKGNFPGRFSGRQFSNSRSEMNVSTLELGDSALYLCASSPTVGGTEAFFGQGTRLTVV.

V and J are TRBV11-2 and TRBJ2-2, with 15 bases lining up with TRBD2. V shed 5 bases, J shed 1 base, and the junction held 8 bases outside the gene matches. This CDR3 comprises 19 residues. Germline loops: CDR1 SGHAT, CDR2 FQNNGV. The CDR3 region has the DNA TGTGCCAGCAGCCGTCGCGGACTAGCGGGGGGGAAGAACACCGGGGAGCTGTTTTTT. The encoded protein is CASSRRGLAGGKNTGELFF.

The chain uses TRBV5-1 and TRBJ2-5; D remains unclear. This CDR3 is built from 16 residues. V was shortened by 0 bases and J by 1 base, with 13 bases between the two germline ends. Germline CDR1 SGHRS, CDR2 YFSETQ. Written as DNA, the CDR3 is TGCGCCAGCAGCTTGGGGGCGCACACCAGCCAAGAGACCCAGTACTTC. Translation: CASSLGAHTSQETQYF.

The chain is built from TRBV11-2 and TRBJ2-3; D is perhaps TRBD1 (6 bases). V lost 2 bases, J lost 0 bases, and 9 bases lay in between. Germline CDR1 and CDR2: SGHAT and FQNNGV. This CDR3 region has 15 residues. CDR3 coding DNA: TGTGCCAGCAGCTTAACTACAGGGAGCACAGATACGCAGTATTTT. Translated: CASSLTTGSTDTQYF.

The genes are TRBV5-1 and TRBJ1-1, with D perhaps TRBD1 (6 bases). The germline gives CDR1 SGHRS, CDR2 YFSETQ. The CDR3 has 15 amino acids. Trimming shortened V by 4 bases and J by 4 bases, and 17 bases separated the two germline ends. CDR3 residues: CASSGVQGLGTEAFF. DNA for the CDR3: TGCGCCAGCAGCGGTGTACAGGGATTGGGCACTGAAGCTTTCTTT.

The chain employs TRBV7-9 and TRBJ2-6; 10 bases map to TRBD1. This CDR3 has 17 residues. The germline V gene has CDR1 SEHNR and CDR2 FQNEAQ (reference sequence). J lost 4 bases, V lost 1 base, and 4 bases had no gene match. For the CDR3, the DNA is TGTGCCAGCAGCTTAGGGACAGGGGGGTTCGGGGCCAACGTCCTGACTTTC. Translated, it gives CASSLGTGGFGANVLTF.

The CDR3 DNA is TGCGCCAGCAGCCAAGATTCCCAGCGGAATCAGCCCCAGCATTTT. This sequence encodes CASSQDSQRNQPQHF. The chain has TRBV4-3 and TRBJ1-5; no definite D call. V lost 0 bases and J lost 4, with 10 bases in between. Germline V gives CDR1 LGHNA, CDR2 YSLEER. CDR3 length: 15 amino acids.

The genes are TRBV13 and TRBJ2-7; TRBD2 aligns across 10 bases. The ends lost 5 bases at V and 9 bases at J; junction bases unmatched: 13. Germline values: CDR1 PRHDT, CDR2 FYEKMQ (reference sequence). CDR3 length: 15 residues. The CDR3 DNA is TGTGCCAGCAGCCCGGGGACTAGCGCACAGAGGGGGCAGTACTTC. Protein product: CASSPGTSAQRGQYF.

The rearrangement links TRBV14 to TRBJ2-5; a weak D match, TRBD2 (5 bases). The germline V gene encodes CDR1 SGHDN and CDR2 FVKESK. The CDR3 is 16 residues long. V dropped 2 bases and J dropped 1 base, with 14 bases sitting between them. CDR3 nucleotides: TGTGCCAGCAGCCAATTGGGGAGTAAGGCCCAAGAGACCCAGTACTTC. Amino acids: CASSQLGSKAQETQYF.

CDR3 sequence (DNA): TGTGCCAGCAGCTCCCAGGGGTACACTGAAGCTTTCTTT. Translation: CASSSQGYTEAFF. The V and J genes are TRBV7-6 and TRBJ1-1, with a weak D call TRBD1 (6 bases). V shed 4 bases and J shed 3 bases, with 9 bases lying between them. Germline V CDR1 and CDR2: SGHVS, FNYEAQ. This CDR3 contains 13 residues.